The 17 T cell receptor beta chains given below trace back to one sample, sequenced in a study of Graves' ophthalmopathy and Graves' hyperthyroidism. Amplifying from RNA transcripts, the study obtained TCR beta CDR3 regions. HTBI primers primed a first-round RT-PCR, and a second-round multiplex PCR followed. TCRdb re-called the multiplex PCR reads through MiXCR, storing one row per CDR3 protein. The sample lists approximately 210,000 distinct CDR3 sequences, 29% occurring once. Material for sequencing was peripheral blood. The receptors shown here come from a man in his fifties with Graves' ophthalmopathy.

The chain joins TRBV6-1 to TRBJ1-1; D unresolved. The CDR3 runs to 13 residues. V lost 8 bases, J lost 4 bases, and 14 bases lay in between. Germline V gene sequence: CDR1 MNHNS, CDR2 SASEGT. CDR3 region: CASGSESATEAFF. CDR3 sequence (DNA): TGTGCCAGCGGGTCGGAGTCCGCCACTGAAGCTTTCTTT.

This clonotype was counted ten times or more. The rearrangement links TRBV5-4 to TRBJ2-5; 10 bases line up with TRBD1. With V trimmed by 0 bases and J by 8 bases, 7 bases remained unmatched. Germline values: CDR1 SGHNT, CDR2 YYREEE (reference sequence). The CDR3 has 15 residues. In DNA form, the CDR3 reads TGTGCCAGCAGCTTGGAGACAGGGGGCTTCCAAACCCAGTACTTC. Its protein is CASSLETGGFQTQYF.

This clonotype has at least ten counts. A read error may explain this, as a much larger clone is one base away. V gene TRBV18 combines with J gene TRBJ1-6; TRBD1 matches at 7 bases. V was pared by 5 bases and J by 6 bases, with 7 bases of the junction left unmatched. Germline CDR1 KGHSH, CDR2 LQKENI. This CDR3 contains 15 residues. CDR3 DNA: TGTGCCAGCTCATCAGGGGGACACCGTAATTCACCCCTCCACTTT. Protein: CASSSGGHRNSPLHF.

This clonotype was detected ten times or more. The genes are TRBV7-2 and TRBJ2-7; D may be TRBD2 (6 bases). V was cut by 5 bases and J by 0 bases, with 17 bases left in between. This CDR3 is built from 16 residues. The germline V gene has CDR1 SGHTA and CDR2 FQGNSA. The CDR3 coding sequence is TGTGCCAGCAGCCCCCGGAACTTAGCGGCCTCCTACGAGCAGTACTTC. Its protein product is CASSPRNLAASYEQYF. The full variable domain, with the rest looked up from reference TRBV7-2 and TRBJ2-7, is GAGVSQSPSNKVTEKGKDVELRCDPISGHTALYWYRQSLGQGLEFLIYFQGNSAPDKSGLPSDRFSAERTGGSVSTLTIQRTQQEDSAVYLCASSPRNLAASYEQYFGPGTRLTVT.

This clonotype was counted many times. The chain is built from TRBV7-2 and TRBJ2-5; 11 nucleotides match TRBD2. Germline assignment: CDR1 SGHTA and CDR2 FQGNSA. J lost 3 bases, V lost 1 base, and 10 bases had no gene match. CDR3 size: 18 residues. The DNA for the CDR3 is TGTGCCAGCAGCTTAGTTGTTTCGGGACTAGCGGAAGAAGAGACCCAGTACTTC. This gives the protein CASSLVVSGLAEEETQYF.

This chain's CDR3 is CASSLFRGRNQPQHF. In DNA form, the CDR3 reads TGTGCCAGCAGTTTATTCCGGGGGAGGAATCAGCCCCAGCATTTT. The chain is built from TRBV28 and TRBJ1-5; D possibly corresponds to TRBD1 (5 bases). The CDR3 is 15 amino acids. The ends were cut back, 1 base at V and 4 bases at J, with 11 bases in the middle. Germline CDR1 reads MDHEN; CDR2 reads SYDVKM.

In its sample, this clonotype was seen many times. The rearrangement links TRBV25-1 to TRBJ2-2; D uncertain. Germline V lookup: CDR1 MGHDK, CDR2 SYGVNS. Deletions cut 6 bases from V and 7 bases from J, with 12 bases between. The length of the CDR3 is 13 residues. The CDR3 is CASSRPGLGELFF. CDR3 coding DNA: TGTGCCAGCAGCCGCCCAGGCCTCGGGGAGCTGTTTTTT.

The rearrangement uses TRBV12-3 or TRBV12-4 and TRBJ2-5, with 8 nucleotides matching TRBD2. The CDR3 covers 15 residues. The V gene end was trimmed by 3 bases and the J gene end by 2 bases; junction bases not matched to a gene: 5. In DNA, the CDR3 is TGTGCCAGCAGTTTTCGGGGGGGGCTTCAAGAGACCCAGTACTTC. Protein product: CASSFRGGLQETQYF.

The chain employs TRBV6-2 or TRBV6-3 and TRBJ2-7; D is possibly TRBD1 (6 bases). This CDR3 spans 14 amino acids. CDR1 MNHEY and CDR2 SVGEGT come from the germline V gene. The V gene lost 7 bases and the J gene lost 0 bases, with 13 bases spanning the gap. This CDR3 reads CASIRTATSYEQYF. DNA of the CDR3: TGTGCCAGCATTCGGACAGCGACCTCCTACGAGCAGTACTTC.

In its sample, this clonotype was seen many times. The V and J genes are TRBV4-1 and TRBJ2-5, with unresolved D. The germline V and J ends were trimmed by 1 base and 5 bases, with 14 bases remaining between them. Germline loops: CDR1 MGHRA, CDR2 YSYEKL. The CDR3 covers 15 residues. The CDR3 region is CASSQVATDGETQYF. DNA of the CDR3: TGCGCCAGCAGCCAAGTAGCCACTGACGGGGAGACCCAGTACTTC.

Ten or more counts support this clonotype. This chain uses TRBV6-5 with TRBJ2-2; TRBD1 matches 9 bases. V lost 7 bases and J lost 6; bases outside the gene matches: 3. The V gene's germline CDR1 is MNHEY and CDR2 SVGAGI. The CDR3 runs 13 residues. The CDR3 loop is CASMDRGAGELFF. CDR3 in DNA: TGTGCCAGCATGGACAGGGGTGCCGGGGAGCTGTTTTTT.

This clonotype was counted at least ten times. The CDR3 does not close with the conserved phenylalanine or tryptophan, likely indicating a read error. The chain has TRBV7-9 and TRBJ1-1; D is unclear. Germline V lookup: CDR1 SEHNR, CDR2 FQNEAQ (reference sequence). The CDR3 has 12 residues. Trimming removed 6 bases at V and 2 bases at J, with 7 bases between. CDR3 coding DNA: TGTGCCAGCAGAGAGACAAACACTGAAGCTTTCCTT. This sequence encodes CASRETNTEAFL.

V is TRBV7-2 and J is TRBJ2-7; 12 positions agree with TRBD1. The junction had 6 bases not matched to a gene; V was cut back by 0 bases and J by 6 bases. Germline V gene sequence: CDR1 SGHTA, CDR2 FQGNSA. The CDR3 consists of 16 residues. The CDR3 DNA follows: TGTGCCAGCAGCTTAGCCGTGGGACAGGGGGCGTGCGAGCAGTACTTC. Its protein product is CASSLAVGQGACEQYF.

About this clonotype: Possible read error: a much larger clone is one base away. The rearrangement uses TRBV30 and TRBJ2-6; no clear D gene. V lost 5 bases, J lost 2 bases, and 7 bases lay in between. Germline lookup yields CDR1 GTSNPN and CDR2 SVGIG (reference sequence). The CDR3 loop spans 13 amino acids. This CDR3 is CAWGLPGANVLTF. The CDR3 nucleotides read TGTGCCTGGGGGCTCCCTGGGGCCAACGTCCTGACTTTC.

This clonotype was counted ten times or more. This chain connects TRBV29-1 to TRBJ2-7; no definite D call. V gave up 0 bases and J gave up 3 bases, with 0 bases separating them. This CDR3 spans 10 amino acids. Germline lookup yields CDR1 SQVTM and CDR2 ANQGSEA. The CDR3 protein is CSVEDYEQYF. The CDR3 nucleotides are TGCAGCGTTGAAGACTACGAGCAGTACTTC.

CDR3: CSARDLRAGVPPVETQYF. The CDR3 coding sequence is TGCAGTGCTAGAGATTTACGAGCGGGAGTCCCCCCGGTGGAGACCCAGTACTTC. V is TRBV20-1 and J is TRBJ2-5; 8 bases line up with TRBD2. There are 18 residues in the CDR3. Trimming took 0 bases from V and 5 from J; bases not matched to a gene: 17. The germline CDR1 and CDR2 sequences are DFQATT and SNEGSKA (reference sequence).

The chain is built from TRBV6-1 and TRBJ1-1; D may be TRBD1 (6 bases). Trimming pared 6 bases from V and 3 bases from J, leaving 17 bases between. This CDR3 region has 15 residues. CDR1 is MNHNS and CDR2 is SASEGT in the germline V gene. The CDR3 here is CASRSIRGGDTEAFF. The DNA of the CDR3 is TGTGCCAGCAGATCTATACGTGGGGGCGACACTGAAGCTTTCTTT.